This T cell receptor (beta chain) came from a study of OX40 agonist ivuxolimab in advanced cancers. The V and J ends lost 6 bases and 4 bases, in that order; junction bases with no gene match: 4. Germline V gene lookup returns CDR1 LNHDA and CDR2 SQIVND (reference sequence). This CDR3 has 13 residues. Here immunoSEQ multiplex PCR was the method, and the copy in TCRdb shows in-frame clones only, minus some. Here the sample spans 23,000 or so clones, 83% being singletons. The sequences come from CD4+ or CD8+ T cells sorted from blood, collected in a trial of the OX40 agonist ivuxolimab. This clonotype originated in an adult with an advanced solid tumor such as melanoma, head and neck, liver or kidney cancer. J is TRBJ1-2 and V is TRBV19; 8 bases map to TRBD1. The CDR3 sequence: CASSPGGLYGYTF. CDR3 bases: TGTGCCAGTAGCCCAGGGGGCCTCTATGGCTACACCTTC.